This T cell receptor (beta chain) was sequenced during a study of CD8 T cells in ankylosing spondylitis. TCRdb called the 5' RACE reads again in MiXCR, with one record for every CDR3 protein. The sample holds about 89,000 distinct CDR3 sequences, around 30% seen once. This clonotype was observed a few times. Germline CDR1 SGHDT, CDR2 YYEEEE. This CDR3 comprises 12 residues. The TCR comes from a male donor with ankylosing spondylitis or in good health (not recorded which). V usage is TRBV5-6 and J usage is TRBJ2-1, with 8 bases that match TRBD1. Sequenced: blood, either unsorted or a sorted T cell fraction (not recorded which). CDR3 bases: TGTGCTTCCCAGGGGGCGAGCGAGAGGCAGTTCTTC. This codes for CASQGASERQFF.